A selection of T cell receptor beta chains follows, all from one sample in a study of PD-1 and CTLA-4 blockade in melanoma. Sequencing used immunoSEQ multiplex PCR; TCRdb keeps in-frame clones, though not all of them. The profile shows about 32,000 clones, about 87% of them singletons. The sequencing used CD8+ T cells from peripheral blood, collected from a patient given anti-PD-1 treatment. These receptors came from a human donor with melanoma. The CDR3 runs from the conserved cysteine through the conserved F or W. Each record gives: D gene, clone size, V gene, J gene, CDR3 protein, CDR3 DNA. The D gene is left open where the match is weak. Some rows mark clone size as missing; the rest say once, few, many or name a class of expanded clone.

TRBD2	once	TRBV3-1/TRBV3-2	TRBJ2-5	CASKASGETQYF	TGTGCCAGCAAGGCTAGCGGCGAGACCCAGTACTTC
.	.	TRBV7-9	TRBJ1-2	CASSLGGREDYGYTF	TGTGCCAGCAGCTTAGGGGGACGAGAGGACTATGGCTACACCTTC
.	.	TRBV6-5	TRBJ1-2	CASRQTGYTF	TGTGCCAGCCGCCAGACCGGCTACACCTTC
.	.	TRBV4-3	TRBJ2-2	CASSQEGWGNGELFF	TGCGCCAGCAGCCAAGAAGGGTGGGGGAACGGGGAGCTGTTTTTT
TRBD1	.	TRBV29-1	TRBJ2-7	CSVPQGDYEQYF	TGCAGCGTCCCCCAGGGGGACTACGAGCAGTACTTC
TRBD2	.	TRBV13	TRBJ2-7	CASSFKGLAREQYF	TGTGCCAGCAGCTTTAAAGGACTAGCGAGGGAGCAGTACTTC
TRBD1	.	TRBV2	TRBJ2-5	CASGGTGANYMLQETQYF	TGTGCCAGCGGGGGGACAGGGGCCAACTATATGCTCCAAGAGACCCAGTACTTC
.	.	TRBV14	TRBJ2-7	CASSQDYEQYF	TGTGCCAGCAGCCAGGACTACGAGCAGTACTTC
TRBD2	.	TRBV18	TRBJ2-1	CASSPTSGWREDEQFF	TGTGCCAGCTCACCGACTAGCGGGTGGCGGGAGGATGAGCAGTTCTTC
.	.	TRBV24-1	TRBJ2-1	CATSDSWTEHYNEQFF	TGTGCCACCAGTGACTCGTGGACAGAGCATTACAATGAGCAGTTCTTC
.	.	TRBV12-3/TRBV12-4	TRBJ2-7	CASSLALGLEQYF	TGTGCCAGCAGTTTAGCGCTCGGGCTCGAGCAGTACTTC
.	.	TRBV24-1	TRBJ1-2	CATSDLDEGIYGYTF	TGTGCCACCAGTGATTTGGACGAGGGGATCTATGGCTACACCTTC
TRBD1	.	TRBV28	TRBJ1-1	CASFDRGQTEAFF	TGTGCCAGCTTCGACAGGGGGCAAACTGAAGCTTTCTTT
.	.	TRBV30	TRBJ1-1	CAWSGDSPNTEAFF	TGTGCCTGGAGTGGGGACTCCCCGAACACTGAAGCTTTCTTT
TRBD2	.	TRBV6-2/TRBV6-3	TRBJ2-3	CASSYPRAGGALTQYF	TGTGCCAGCAGTTATCCGAGAGCGGGGGGGGCCTTGACGCAGTATTTT
TRBD2	.	TRBV14	TRBJ2-5	CASSPGTSVSGTQYF	TGTGCCAGCAGCCCCGGGACTAGCGTCTCGGGGACCCAGTACTTC
TRBD1	.	TRBV5-6	TRBJ2-7	CASSLAGTGTYEQYF	TGTGCCAGCAGCTTGGCCGGGACAGGGACCTACGAGCAGTACTTC
.	.	TRBV7-9	TRBJ2-3	CASSLEPTGGRHTQYF	TGTGCCAGCAGCTTAGAGCCGACTGGCGGGCGACATACGCAGTATTTT
TRBD1	once	TRBV28	TRBJ1-2	CASSLPGGAGNGYTF	TGTGCCAGCAGTTTACCAGGGGGCGCAGGGAATGGCTACACCTTC
.	.	TRBV29-1	TRBJ2-4	CSVSTGSLGNIQYF	TGCAGCGTTTCTACAGGTAGTCTAGGAAACATTCAGTACTTC
.	.	TRBV18	TRBJ2-7	CASSPFDNTYEQYF	TGTGCCAGCTCACCCTTCGACAATACCTACGAGCAGTACTTC
.	.	TRBV13	TRBJ1-1	CASSESRAEAFF	TGTGCCAGCAGCGAGAGCAGGGCTGAAGCTTTCTTT
TRBD1	.	TRBV30	TRBJ1-1	CAWSTGAVAEAFF	TGTGCCTGGAGTACAGGGGCCGTCGCTGAAGCTTTCTTT
.	.	TRBV7-9	TRBJ1-4	CASSLVGALRNEKLFF	TGTGCCAGCAGCTTAGTAGGCGCATTAAGGAATGAAAAACTGTTTTTT
.	.	TRBV11-1	TRBJ1-6	CASSPRGNNSPLHF	TGTGCCAGCAGCCCGCGGGGTAATAATTCACCCCTCCACTTT
.	.	TRBV28	TRBJ2-1	CASSLLASPADNEQFF	TGTGCCAGCAGTTTACTAGCCTCTCCAGCTGACAATGAGCAGTTCTTC
.	.	TRBV15	TRBJ1-1	CATRSDTYTEAFF	TGTGCCACCAGATCCGACACCTACACTGAAGCTTTCTTT